Shown below are 32 T cell receptor beta chains from a single sample sequenced in a study of cytomegalovirus exposure and HLA in healthy donors. It was with 60 Vbeta and 13 Jbeta primers that the PCR ran. The assay was immunoSEQ multiplex PCR, and TCRdb's table has in-frame clones only and misses some. The sample lists approximately 91,000 clones; 60% to 80% were seen once. The sequenced sample was PBMCs. Receptor source: a female donor in good health and CMV-seronegative.

This clone was counted between two and nine times. The chain is built from TRBV5-6 and TRBJ2-5, with 12 bases identical to TRBD1. CDR1 is SGHDT and CDR2 is YYEEEE in the germline V gene. V lost 1 base, J lost 9 bases, and 7 bases stayed unmatched. The CDR3 spans 15 residues. Here the CDR3 DNA reads TGTGCCAGCAGCTTGTGGGGACAGGGGGCGAGGGCCCAGTACTTC. This translates into CASSLWGQGARAQYF. Variable domain in full (rest from reference TRBV5-6 and TRBJ2-5): DAGVTQSPTHLIKTRGQQVTLRCSPKSGHDTVSWYQQALGQGPQFIFQYYEEEERQRGNFPDRFSGHQFPNYSSELNVNALLLGDSALYLCASSLWGQGARAQYFGPGTRLLVL.

This sequence joins TRBV18 and TRBJ1-1, with D uncertain. Germline V gives CDR1 KGHSH, CDR2 LQKENI. V was shortened by 3 bases and J by 6 bases, with 5 bases between the two germline ends. This CDR3 contains 11 residues. The CDR3 sequence: CASSPDSEAFF. CDR3 bases: TGTGCCAGCTCACCGGACTCTGAAGCTTTCTTT.

This clone was seen a single time. This chain connects TRBV12-5 to TRBJ2-1, with 9 bases matching TRBD1. Germline loops: CDR1 LGHNT, CDR2 FRNRAP. This CDR3 is built from 14 residues. Germline trimming cut 2 bases from V and 9 bases from J; bases unmatched to any gene: 5. The CDR3 DNA reads as TGTGCTAGTGGTTTGCCACAGGGGGCCAGTGAGCAGTTCTTC. It encodes CASGLPQGASEQFF.

This clone was counted only a few times. The chain links TRBV5-1 to TRBJ1-1, with no clear D. CDR1 is SGHRS, CDR2 YFSETQ, per germline. This CDR3 has 13 residues. The V end lost 0 bases, the J end lost 3 bases, and 6 bases lay between the germline ends. CDR3 sequence (DNA): TGCGCCAGCAGCTTGGACAGCTACACTGAAGCTTTCTTT. This encodes CASSLDSYTEAFF. The full variable domain, with the rest looked up from reference TRBV5-1 and TRBJ1-1, is KAGVTQTPRYLIKTRGQQVTLSCSPISGHRSVSWYQQTPGQGLQFLFEYFSETQRNKGNFPGRFSGRQFSNSRSEMNVSTLELGDSALYLCASSLDSYTEAFFGQGTRLTVV.

J is TRBJ1-1 and V is TRBV29-1; TRBD1 might be the D (5 bases). The CDR3 totals 14 residues. The V gene lost 4 bases and the J gene lost 1 base, with 13 bases spanning the gap. Germline CDR1 SQVTM, CDR2 ANQGSEA. The CDR3, as DNA: TGCAGCGTTGGGTGGGACTTGCCGAACACTGAAGCTTTCTTT. Its protein is CSVGWDLPNTEAFF.

The DNA for the CDR3 is TGTGCCAGCAGTTACCGAACGGGACAGGGGTTTGGCTACACCTTC. This encodes CASSYRTGQGFGYTF. V gene TRBV6-5 combines with J gene TRBJ1-2; 10 bases fit TRBD1. The CDR3 spans 15 residues. The germline V gene has CDR1 MNHEY and CDR2 SVGAGI. Trimming cost V 2 bases and J 7 bases; bases outside gene matches: 7.

The chain recombines TRBV7-2 with TRBJ2-5; TRBD1 matches 8 bases. Trimming removed 2 bases from V and 3 bases from J; junction bases left unmatched: 5. Germline CDR1 SGHTA, CDR2 FQGNSA. This CDR3 region has 15 residues. This CDR3 is CASSLLQGAEETQYF. The CDR3 nucleotides are TGTGCCAGCAGCTTATTGCAGGGGGCCGAAGAGACCCAGTACTTC.

The J gene is TRBJ1-4, the V gene TRBV19; 11 bases line up with TRBD1. V gave up 4 bases and J gave up 7 bases; unmatched junction bases: 8. CDR3 length equals 16 residues. Germline CDR1 reads LNHDA; CDR2 reads SQIVND (reference sequence). This CDR3 is CASSTPRTGGGEKLFF. Written as DNA, the CDR3 is TGTGCCAGTAGTACCCCAAGGACAGGGGGCGGTGAAAAACTGTTTTTT.

The rearrangement uses TRBV15 and TRBJ2-5; 10 nucleotides align to TRBD1. Germline V gene lookup returns CDR1 LNHNV and CDR2 YYDKDF (reference sequence). The CDR3 has 16 amino acids. Trimming took 1 base from V and 3 from J; bases not matched to a gene: 5. CDR3 loop: CATSRGTTGGEETQYF. The CDR3 nucleotides read TGTGCCACCAGCAGAGGGACGACAGGGGGCGAAGAGACCCAGTACTTC.

In nucleotides, the CDR3 is TGTGCCAGCAGCGCGGGCTCTCCGGGAAACTACAATGAGCAGTTCTTC. Translation gives CASSAGSPGNYNEQFF. The chain uses TRBV5-4 and TRBJ2-1; TRBD2 might be the D (5 bases). With 4 bases removed from V and 3 bases from J, the gap between germline ends came to 17 bases. Per germline, CDR1 SGHNT and CDR2 YYREEE (reference sequence). CDR3 length: 16 residues.

This clone was detected once. This chain connects TRBV4-1 to TRBJ2-7; D possibly corresponds to TRBD2 (5 bases). CDR1 and CDR2 from the germline V gene are MGHRA and YSYEKL. The V end lost 4 bases, the J end lost 7 bases, and 17 bases lay between the germline ends. CDR3 size: 14 residues. In DNA form, the CDR3 reads TGCGCCAGCAGCCCTGACCGAGGGCCGGGGGAGCAGTACTTC. Translated: CASSPDRGPGEQYF.

The chain has TRBV19 and TRBJ2-7; 10 bases are a match to TRBD1. The length of the CDR3 is 15 residues. CDR1 and CDR2 (germline): LNHDA, SQIVND (reference sequence). J lost 2 bases, V lost 5 bases, and 6 bases had no gene match. The CDR3 DNA follows: TGTGCCAGTAGTTCCGGGACAGGGGCCCCCTACGAGCAGTACTTC. Protein product: CASSSGTGAPYEQYF.

This clone was seen a few times. The chain is built from TRBV30 and TRBJ2-1; TRBD2 matches at 7 bases. Germline CDR1 GTSNPN, CDR2 SVGIG (reference sequence). V shed 5 bases and J 6 bases; nucleotides not matched to a gene: 13. This CDR3 is 15 amino acids long. For the CDR3, the DNA is TGTGCCTGGGCAGATTGGGACTACTACCTCAATGAGCAGTTCTTC. Residues: CAWADWDYYLNEQFF.

The chain recombines TRBV18 with TRBJ2-3; maybe TRBD2 (5 bases). CDR3 length equals 15 residues. The germline CDR1 and CDR2 sequences are KGHSH and LQKENI. Trimming took 2 bases from V and 3 from J, leaving 12 bases between them. The CDR3 loop is CASSPGRRRTDTQYF. CDR3 in DNA: TGTGCCAGCTCACCAGGACGGAGGCGGACAGATACGCAGTATTTT.

The table lists this clone with a few counts. The chain carries TRBV15 and TRBJ2-2; D unclear. Trimming took off 1 base at V and 6 bases at J, with 12 bases between the two ends. In germline, CDR1 is LNHNV, CDR2 YYDKDF (reference sequence). There are 15 residues in the CDR3. CDR3 nucleotide sequence: TGTGCCACCAGCAGAGCTTCAAGCCCGCCCGGGGAGCTGTTTTTT. Protein: CATSRASSPPGELFF. Drawing the rest from reference TRBV15 and TRBJ2-2, the complete variable domain is DAMVIQNPRYQVTQFGKPVTLSCSQTLNHNVMYWYQQKSSQAPKLLFHYYDKDFNNEADTPDNFQSRRPNTSFCFLDIRSPGLGDTAMYLCATSRASSPPGELFFGEGSRLTVL.

About this clone: This sample includes further DNA sequences coding for the same CDR3. The rearrangement links TRBV28 to TRBJ1-2; 7 bases are a match to TRBD1. The CDR3 is 13 residues long. Unmatched junction bases numbered 0, after V lost 2 bases and J lost 3 bases. CDR1 MDHEN and CDR2 SYDVKM come from the germline V gene. CDR3 nucleotide sequence: TGTGCCAGCAGTTTAACAGGGGACTATGGCTACACCTTC. This translates into CASSLTGDYGYTF.

This clone was detected a few times. The genes are TRBV30 and TRBJ1-6; 9 nucleotides align to TRBD1. V was clipped by 3 bases and J by 5 bases; unmatched bases: 5. Germline assignment: CDR1 GTSNPN and CDR2 SVGIG (reference sequence). This CDR3 is 15 amino acids long. CDR3 sequence: CAWSDGTGNNSPLHF. CDR3 nucleotides: TGTGCCTGGAGCGACGGGACAGGGAATAATTCACCCCTCCACTTT. The variable domain in full, with the rest retrieved from reference TRBV30 and TRBJ1-6, is SQTIHQWPATLVQPVGSPLSLECTVEGTSNPNLYWYRQAAGRGLQLLFYSVGIGQISSEVPQNLSASRPQDRQFILSSKKLLLSDSGFYLCAWSDGTGNNSPLHFGNGTRLTVT.

This clone was counted only a few times. The chain links TRBV29-1 to TRBJ2-2, with a weak D call TRBD1 (5 bases). This CDR3 has 14 residues. V lost 6 bases, J lost 0 bases, and 11 bases lay in between. From germline, CDR1 is SQVTM and CDR2 ANQGSEA. The CDR3 protein is CSVLDISNTGELFF. In DNA, the CDR3 is TGCAGCGTCCTGGACATCTCGAACACCGGGGAGCTGTTTTTT.

J is TRBJ2-2 and V is TRBV2, with D possibly matching TRBD1 (6 bases). CDR1 and CDR2 from the germline V gene are SNHLY and FYNNEI. Trimming removed 5 bases at V and 0 bases at J, with 10 bases between. This CDR3 region has 15 residues. The CDR3 bases are TGTGCCAGCAGTCGGGACAACTCGAACACCGGGGAGCTGTTTTTT. Encoded protein: CASSRDNSNTGELFF. The full variable domain, rest sourced from reference TRBV2 and TRBJ2-2, is EPEVTQTPSHQVTQMGQEVILRCVPISNHLYFYWYRQILGQKVEFLVSFYNNEISEKSEIFDDQFSVERPDGSNFTLKIRSTKLEDSAMYFCASSRDNSNTGELFFGEGSRLTVL.

The chain carries TRBV9 and TRBJ2-2; 7 bases are shared with TRBD2. V trimming: 1 base; J trimming: 6 bases; junction bases outside the gene matches: 6. The CDR3 spans 15 residues. Germline V lookup: CDR1 SGDLS, CDR2 YYNGEE. The CDR3 bases are TGTGCCAGCAGCGTAAATGGACTAGGATCCGGGGAGCTGTTTTTT. It is translated as CASSVNGLGSGELFF.

The chain employs TRBV6-6 and TRBJ1-1, with D tentatively TRBD1 (6 bases). The CDR3 consists of 14 residues. V lost 7 bases and J lost 5, with 17 bases in between. The germline V gene has CDR1 MNHNY and CDR2 SVGAGI (reference sequence). The CDR3 DNA sequence: TGTGCCAGCAACCCAGCAGGGGCGAGGACTGAAGCTTTCTTT. Translated: CASNPAGARTEAFF.

This chain connects TRBV7-9 to TRBJ1-2; 8 bases are a match to TRBD1. The length of the CDR3 is 14 residues. Trimming at V came to 1 base and at J to 8 bases, leaving 6 bases not matched to a gene. The germline V gene has CDR1 SEHNR and CDR2 FQNEAQ (reference sequence). The CDR3 coding sequence is TGTGCCAGCAGCTTAGGGCAGGGGGCTGGCGGCTACACCTTC. As protein: CASSLGQGAGGYTF.

In this sample, this clone turned up once. The J gene is TRBJ2-5, the V gene TRBV9, with unresolved D. Germline lookup yields CDR1 SGDLS and CDR2 YYNGEE. Trimming cost V 0 bases and J 2 bases, with 5 bases left between them. The CDR3 runs to 13 residues. The CDR3 DNA reads as TGTGCCAGCAGCGTAGAACATCAAGAGACCCAGTACTTC. It yields the protein CASSVEHQETQYF.

This clone was observed a few times. V and J are TRBV9 and TRBJ2-5; TRBD2 agrees at 15 bases. Germline assignment: CDR1 SGDLS and CDR2 YYNGEE. The CDR3 runs to 17 residues. The V gene end was trimmed by 4 bases and the J gene end by 5 bases; junction bases not matched to a gene: 9. The CDR3 loop is CASSTGTSGGPWETQYF. CDR3 sequence (DNA): TGTGCCAGCAGCACAGGGACTAGCGGGGGGCCGTGGGAGACCCAGTACTTC.

This chain's CDR3 is CASSLLGTEPYEQYF. CDR3 sequence (DNA): TGTGCCAGCAGTTTATTGGGGACAGAGCCCTACGAGCAGTACTTC. The chain employs TRBV27 and TRBJ2-7; 7 bases map to TRBD1. V was clipped by 1 base and J by 2 bases; unmatched bases: 5. This CDR3 is 15 amino acids long. Per germline, CDR1 MNHEY and CDR2 SMNVEV (reference sequence).

There are a few counts of this clone. The V gene is TRBV28, the J gene TRBJ2-7, with D perhaps TRBD1 (6 bases). The CDR3 loop spans 13 amino acids. Germline CDR1 and CDR2: MDHEN and SYDVKM. V lost 2 bases to trimming and J lost 3 bases, with 8 bases between them. The CDR3 spells CASSLGTFYEQYF. As DNA, the CDR3 is TGTGCCAGCAGTTTAGGGACATTCTACGAGCAGTACTTC.

This chain joins TRBV5-1 and TRBJ2-2, with TRBD2 identical over 11 bases. The CDR3 covers 17 residues. Looked up from germline, CDR1 is SGHRS and CDR2 is YFSETQ. Losses at the gene ends were 3 bases for V and 5 bases for J; bases not matched to a gene: 9. DNA for the CDR3: TGCGCCAGCAGCTCCCGTCCACTAGCGGGAGTTACCGGGGAGCTGTTTTTT. Its protein is CASSSRPLAGVTGELFF. The variable domain in full, with the rest retrieved from reference TRBV5-1 and TRBJ2-2, is KAGVTQTPRYLIKTRGQQVTLSCSPISGHRSVSWYQQTPGQGLQFLFEYFSETQRNKGNFPGRFSGRQFSNSRSEMNVSTLELGDSALYLCASSSRPLAGVTGELFFGEGSRLTVL.

This chain connects TRBV28 to TRBJ1-5; 8 positions agree with TRBD1. The CDR3 sequence is 15 residues long. V lost 11 bases, J lost 2 bases, and 11 bases stayed unmatched. The germline V gene encodes CDR1 MDHEN and CDR2 SYDVKM. CDR3 protein: CAGKAGGGGNQPQHF. CDR3 in DNA: TGTGCCGGGAAGGCAGGGGGCGGCGGCAATCAGCCCCAGCATTTT.

The chain is built from TRBV9 and TRBJ1-2; 7 nucleotides agree with TRBD1. The germline V gene has CDR1 SGDLS and CDR2 YYNGEE. CDR3 length: 12 residues. Trimming removed 3 bases from V and 5 bases from J; junction bases left unmatched: 1. The chain's CDR3 is CASSGDRYGYTF. Here the CDR3 DNA reads TGTGCCAGCAGCGGGGACAGATATGGCTACACCTTC.

The CDR3 here is CACGTANTGELFF. The CDR3 DNA sequence: TGTGCCTGTGGGACAGCGAACACCGGGGAGCTGTTTTTT. The V gene is TRBV30, the J gene TRBJ2-2; 7 positions match TRBD1. CDR3 size: 13 residues. Germline CDR1 and CDR2: GTSNPN and SVGIG (reference sequence). Germline trimming cut 6 bases from V and 0 bases from J; bases unmatched to any gene: 1.

The chain recombines TRBV6-5 with TRBJ1-2; maybe TRBD1 (5 bases). CDR3 length: 14 amino acids. The germline gives CDR1 MNHEY, CDR2 SVGAGI. CDR3 coding DNA: TGTGCTCGGGCAGGGACGTCGGGAGAACGGGGCTACACCTTC. The encoded protein is CARAGTSGERGYTF.

This chain's CDR3 is CATSKRTLAGGQVTDTQYF. The CDR3 coding sequence is TGTGCCACCAGCAAGAGGACGCTAGCGGGGGGGCAGGTCACAGATACGCAGTATTTT. The chain is built from TRBV15 and TRBJ2-3; 12 positions agree with TRBD2. CDR1 LNHNV and CDR2 YYDKDF come from the germline V gene (reference sequence). The CDR3 has 19 residues. V lost 4 bases, J lost 2 bases, and 13 bases stayed unmatched. The entire variable domain, with the rest obtained from reference TRBV15 and TRBJ2-3, is as follows: DAMVIQNPRYQVTQFGKPVTLSCSQTLNHNVMYWYQQKSSQAPKLLFHYYDKDFNNEADTPDNFQSRRPNTSFCFLDIRSPGLGDTAMYLCATSKRTLAGGQVTDTQYFGPGTRLTVL.